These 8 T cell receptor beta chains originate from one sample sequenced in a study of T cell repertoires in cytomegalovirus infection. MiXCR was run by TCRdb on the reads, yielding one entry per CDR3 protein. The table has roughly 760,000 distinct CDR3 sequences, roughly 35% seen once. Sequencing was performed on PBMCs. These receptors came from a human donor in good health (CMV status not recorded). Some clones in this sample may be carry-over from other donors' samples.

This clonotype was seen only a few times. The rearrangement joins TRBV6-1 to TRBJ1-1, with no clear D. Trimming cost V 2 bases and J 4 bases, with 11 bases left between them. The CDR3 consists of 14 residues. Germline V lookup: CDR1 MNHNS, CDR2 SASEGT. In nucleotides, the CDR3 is TGTGCCAGCAGTGAACTGGCGCGAGGCACTGAAGCTTTCTTT. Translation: CASSELARGTEAFF.

CDR3 sequence: CASSLMGNRGGRILNTEAFF. CDR3 sequence (DNA): TGTGCCAGCAGTTTAATGGGGAACAGGGGCGGAAGAATTCTGAACACTGAAGCTTTCTTT. This chain uses TRBV28 with TRBJ1-1; TRBD1 matches at 7 bases. Germline lookup yields CDR1 MDHEN and CDR2 SYDVKM. The CDR3 runs 20 residues. Losses at the gene ends were 2 bases for V and 0 bases for J; bases not matched to a gene: 18.

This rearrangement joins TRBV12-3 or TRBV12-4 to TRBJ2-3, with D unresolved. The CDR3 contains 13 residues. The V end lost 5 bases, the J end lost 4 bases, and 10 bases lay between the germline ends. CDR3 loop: CASSNGPSDTQYF. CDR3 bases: TGTGCCAGCAGTAACGGACCTTCAGATACGCAGTATTTT.

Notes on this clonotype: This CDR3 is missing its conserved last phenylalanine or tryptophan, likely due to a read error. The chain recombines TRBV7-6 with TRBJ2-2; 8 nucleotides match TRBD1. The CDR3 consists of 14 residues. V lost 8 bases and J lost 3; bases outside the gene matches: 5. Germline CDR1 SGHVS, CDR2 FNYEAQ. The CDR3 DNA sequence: TGTGCCAGCTTTGACAGGGGTGACACCGGGGAGCTGTTTTGT. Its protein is CASFDRGDTGELFC.

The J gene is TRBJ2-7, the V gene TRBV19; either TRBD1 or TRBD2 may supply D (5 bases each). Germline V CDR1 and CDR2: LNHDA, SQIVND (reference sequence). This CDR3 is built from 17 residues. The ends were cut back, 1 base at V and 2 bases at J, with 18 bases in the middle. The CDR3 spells CASSIVVRDRRPYEQYF. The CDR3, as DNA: TGTGCCAGTAGTATAGTGGTGAGGGACCGAAGACCCTACGAGCAGTACTTC.

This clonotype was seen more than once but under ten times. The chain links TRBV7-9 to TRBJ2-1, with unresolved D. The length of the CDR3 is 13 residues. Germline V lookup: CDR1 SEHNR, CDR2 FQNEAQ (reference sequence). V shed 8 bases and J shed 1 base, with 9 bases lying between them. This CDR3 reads CASGLDSYNEQFF. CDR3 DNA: TGTGCCAGCGGTTTGGATTCCTACAATGAGCAGTTCTTC.

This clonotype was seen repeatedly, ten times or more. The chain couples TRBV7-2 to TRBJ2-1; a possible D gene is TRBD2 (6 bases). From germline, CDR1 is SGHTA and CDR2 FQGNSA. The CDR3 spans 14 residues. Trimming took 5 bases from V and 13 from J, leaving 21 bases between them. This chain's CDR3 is CASSNTPRAGPQFF. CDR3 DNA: TGTGCCAGCAGCAATACCCCCCGGGCGGGGCCCCAGTTCTTC. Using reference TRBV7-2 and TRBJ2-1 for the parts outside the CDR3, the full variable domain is GAGVSQSPSNKVTEKGKDVELRCDPISGHTALYWYRQSLGQGLEFLIYFQGNSAPDKSGLPSDRFSAERTGGSVSTLTIQRTQQEDSAVYLCASSNTPRAGPQFFGPGTRLTVL.

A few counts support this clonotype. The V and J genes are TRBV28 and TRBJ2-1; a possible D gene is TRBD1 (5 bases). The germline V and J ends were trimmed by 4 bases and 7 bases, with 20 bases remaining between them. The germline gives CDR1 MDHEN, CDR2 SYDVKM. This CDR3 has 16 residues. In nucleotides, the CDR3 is TGTGCCAGCAGTTCGTACACGGGCATGGGGCTGAATGAGCAGTTCTTC. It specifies CASSSYTGMGLNEQFF.